What follows describes a single T cell receptor (beta chain). Its antigen remains unknown. Alongside CTLA-4 blockade with ipilimumab, patients with chemo-refractory metastatic non-small-cell lung cancer received focal radiation. This sample is part of a study of radiotherapy plus CTLA-4 blockade in lung cancer. Study as a whole: Disease control was seen in 31% of patients, objective responses in 15% to 20%. Findings of the study overall: Peripheral blood showed expansion of tumor-derived TCR clones after radiotherapy and ipilimumab.

The ends were cut back, 2 bases at V and 2 bases at J, with 6 bases in the middle. The CDR3 has 13 amino acids. Germline CDR1 SGHTA, CDR2 FQGNSA. Produced via immunoSEQ multiplex PCR; TCRdb's table is partial and in-frame only. The table has about 35,000 clones, 85% to 90% seen once. V usage is TRBV7-2 and J usage is TRBJ2-5; no clear D gene. The sequence came from a human donor with non-small cell lung cancer who had stable disease on radiotherapy plus ipilimumab. Source: peripheral blood, taken from a patient treated with radiotherapy plus ipilimumab. This chain's CDR3 is CASSLSRQETQYF. Written as DNA, the CDR3 is TGTGCCAGCAGCTTAAGTAGACAAGAGACCCAGTACTTC.